The 6 T cell receptor beta chains reported below all come from one sample, sequenced in a study of cytotoxic CD8 clonotypes in ibrutinib-treated CLL. Profiling relied on immunoSEQ multiplex PCR, and the TCRdb table lists in-frame clones only, not all of them. In the table there are about 20,000 clones, roughly 72% of which are singletons. The sample was PBMCs, taken before ibrutinib treatment. These receptors originate from a human donor with chronic lymphocytic leukemia.

The chain carries TRBV25-1 and TRBJ1-2; D unresolved. The V end lost 5 bases, the J end lost 2 bases, and 12 bases lay between the germline ends. CDR3 length equals 14 residues. CDR1 and CDR2 (germline): MGHDK, SYGVNS. CDR3 sequence reads: CASSPAGPNYGYTF. CDR3 nucleotides: TGTGCCAGCAGTCCCGCGGGCCCCAACTATGGCTACACCTTC.

This clone was picked up one time. The chain couples TRBV6-5 to TRBJ2-1; a weak D match, TRBD1 (6 bases). Trimming removed 5 bases from V and 2 bases from J, with 13 bases in between. The CDR3 consists of 15 residues. Germline CDR1 MNHEY, CDR2 SVGAGI. The CDR3 region has the DNA TGTGCCAGCAGTAAAGACAGGTCGCCCTACAATGAGCAGTTCTTC. The encoded protein is CASSKDRSPYNEQFF.

The chain employs TRBV5-1 and TRBJ1-4; perhaps TRBD1 as D (5 bases). CDR1 SGHRS and CDR2 YFSETQ come from the germline V gene. The CDR3 sequence is 14 residues long. As DNA, the CDR3 is TGCGCAACCAGGGAGTCTGGCACTAATGAAAAACTGTTTTTT. Translation gives CATRESGTNEKLFF.

This rearrangement joins TRBV30 to TRBJ1-5; D call uncertain. Germline V gives CDR1 GTSNPN, CDR2 SVGIG (reference sequence). V lost 0 bases to trimming and J lost 1 base, with 4 bases between them. The CDR3 runs to 13 residues. CDR3 residues: CAWSVRSNQPQHF. For the CDR3, the DNA is TGTGCCTGGAGTGTGAGGAGCAATCAGCCCCAGCATTTT. The full variable domain, completed using reference TRBV30 and TRBJ1-5, is SQTIHQWPATLVQPVGSPLSLECTVEGTSNPNLYWYRQAAGRGLQLLFYSVGIGQISSEVPQNLSASRPQDRQFILSSKKLLLSDSGFYLCAWSVRSNQPQHFGDGTRLSIL.

The sample holds one count of this clone. The J gene is TRBJ2-5, the V gene TRBV5-4; a possible D gene is TRBD1 (6 bases). V was shortened by 4 bases and J by 5 bases, with 15 bases between the two germline ends. Germline-derived CDR1 and CDR2 are SGHNT and YYREEE (reference sequence). This CDR3 comprises 14 residues. CDR3 DNA sequence: TGTGCCAGCAGCGCCCGGACAGCCCTGGAGACCCAGTACTTC. Its translation is CASSARTALETQYF. The whole variable domain, remainder taken from reference TRBV5-4 and TRBJ2-5, is ETGVTQSPTHLIKTRGQQVTLRCSSQSGHNTVSWYQQALGQGPQFIFQYYREEENGRGNFPPRFSGLQFPNYSSELNVNALELDDSALYLCASSARTALETQYFGPGTRLLVL.

This chain joins TRBV27 and TRBJ2-7; TRBD2 matches at 10 bases. Germline-derived CDR1 and CDR2 are MNHEY and SMNVEV (reference sequence). This CDR3 spans 15 amino acids. Trimming at V came to 4 bases and at J to 4 bases, leaving 7 bases not matched to a gene. Written as DNA, the CDR3 is TGTGCCAGCAGTTCTAAAGCGGGAGGGGGATACGAGCAGTACTTC. This codes for CASSSKAGGGYEQYF.